The following is a T cell receptor beta chain sequence with its context. Trimming stripped 0 bases from V and 7 bases from J, with 6 bases between. Germline loops: CDR1 SQVTM, CDR2 ANQGSEA. The CDR3 has 11 residues. As handled by the study authors: From reference gene primer amplification, estimates of nucleated cell counts were derived. Repertoires were generated with immunoSEQ multiplex PCR, while TCRdb's copy carries only in-frame clones and drops some. V, J and clone size are taken as reported in that table, and D and trimming were inferred from the DNA itself. In the table there are about 200,000 clones, roughly 85% of which are singletons. Exposed enrollees encountered a COVID-19 case at some point within 2 weeks before study entry. These data are taken from a study of blood T cell repertoires in COVID-19. Overall study context: Some COVID-19 samples were acute and others convalescent; all came from the United States, Italy and Spain.

This receptor was taken from a woman aged 45-65 years who had been exposed to COVID-19. The chain employs TRBV29-1 and TRBJ1-1; D is unresolved. The sample taken for sequencing was PBMCs or T cells enriched from blood (not recorded which). The DNA of the CDR3 is TGCAGCGTTGAAGATTATAGTGAAGCTTTCTTT. Translating it yields CSVEDYSEAFF. The whole variable domain, filled in from reference TRBV29-1 and TRBJ1-1, reads SAVISQKPSRDICQRGTSLTIQCQVDSQVTMMFWYRQQPGQSLTLIATANQGSEATYESGFVIDKFPISRPNLTFSTLTVSNMSPEDSSIYLCSVEDYSEAFFGQGTRLTVV.